This TCR beta chain appears in the sequencing data of a study of CD8 T cells in ankylosing spondylitis. Only a few counts were recorded for this clonotype. Antigen unknown. Deletions cut 3 bases from V and 8 bases from J, with 16 bases between. Germline CDR1 reads LNHNV; CDR2 reads YYDKDF (reference sequence). CDR3 length: 15 amino acids. Via MiXCR, TCRdb re-called the 5' RACE reads, giving one row per CDR3 protein. The data contain 670,000 or so distinct CDR3 sequences, around 20% of them singletons. Broader study findings: Several highly homologous variants made up a TCR beta motif that seemed to typify ankylosing spondylitis blood. In synovial fluid and blood from reactive arthritis, some motif variants were previously reported.

Sequenced input: blood, either unsorted or a sorted T cell fraction (not recorded which). This sequence was found in a male donor with ankylosing spondylitis. The V call is TRBV15, the J call TRBJ1-4; tentatively, D is TRBD1 (5 bases). CDR3 nucleotides: TGTGCCACCAGCAGCGAAGGGACCGGAGGAGAAAAACTGTTTTTT. Protein product: CATSSEGTGGEKLFF.